This passage covers 13 T cell receptor beta chains from one sample sequenced in a study of vaccination and CD4 T cells after COVID-19. Sequencing of cultured CD4+ T cell DNA used the Oncomine TCR Beta short-read assay. MiXCR, run by TCRdb on the PCR reads, gives a single entry per CDR3 protein. The sample lists 16,000 or so distinct CDR3 sequences, 44% occurring once. Treatment noted: approximately 9-day PBMC culture with coronavirus spike peptide pools or control peptides (ViraFEST assay). Antigens for these TCRs are unknown. The sample here was CD4+ T cells from blood, cultured in vitro, taken after SARS-CoV-2 vaccination. Source of these receptors: a human donor who had recovered from COVID-19.

The chain uses TRBV6-2 or TRBV6-3 and TRBJ1-5, with a weak D call TRBD1 (5 bases). Germline values: CDR1 MNHEY, CDR2 SVGEGT. The germline V and J ends were trimmed by 7 bases and 3 bases, with 13 bases remaining between them. This CDR3 has 14 residues. The CDR3 is CASKAGTLNQPQHF. The DNA for the CDR3 is TGTGCCAGCAAGGCAGGGACGCTCAATCAGCCCCAGCATTTT.

This rearrangement joins TRBV20-1 to TRBJ2-5; 14 nucleotides line up with TRBD2. There are 18 residues in the CDR3. The ends lost 2 bases at V and 4 bases at J; junction bases unmatched: 12. Germline V lookup: CDR1 DFQATT, CDR2 SNEGSKA (reference sequence). The CDR3 coding sequence is TGCAGTGCTAGACCGGGACTAGCGGGAGTGGATAGGAGAGAGACCCAGTACTTC. It is translated as CSARPGLAGVDRRETQYF.

The chain has TRBV7-8 and TRBJ2-1; D uncertain. This CDR3 has 12 residues. Germline V CDR1 and CDR2: SGHVS, FQNEAQ. V lost 3 bases, J lost 13 bases, and 13 bases lay in between. This CDR3 reads CASSFLGINQFF. The DNA of the CDR3 is TGTGCCAGCAGCTTTTTGGGCATTAATCAGTTCTTC.

This clonotype has just a few counts. The V call is TRBV24-1, the J call TRBJ2-1; D tentatively fits TRBD1 or TRBD2 (6 bases each). Trimming cost V 3 bases and J 9 bases, with 17 bases left between them. Germline V gene sequence: CDR1 KGHDR, CDR2 SFDVKD. CDR3 length equals 15 residues. The CDR3 reads CATSDDPGAWGEQFF. The CDR3 DNA follows: TGTGCCACCAGTGATGACCCGGGGGCCTGGGGTGAGCAGTTCTTC.

The rearrangement joins TRBV15 to TRBJ2-3; 7 bases match TRBD1. V dropped 1 base and J dropped 0; count of bases not matched to a gene: 7. The germline CDR1 and CDR2 sequences are LNHNV and YYDKDF (reference sequence). There are 17 residues in the CDR3. The CDR3 coding sequence is TGTGCCACCAGCAGAGCCCCCGGGACAGCTAGCACAGATACGCAGTATTTT. It encodes CATSRAPGTASTDTQYF.

The chain carries TRBV7-9 and TRBJ1-4, with D possibly being TRBD1 (5 bases). The CDR3 has 13 residues. Per the germline V gene, CDR1 is SEHNR and CDR2 is FQNEAQ (reference sequence). Deletions cut 5 bases from V and 11 bases from J, with 15 bases between. The CDR3 nucleotides read TGTGCCAGCAGCGAAACGGGACCGTTGAAACTGTTTTTT. It encodes CASSETGPLKLFF.

V is TRBV7-8 and J is TRBJ2-5; 13 nucleotides line up with TRBD2. The CDR3 consists of 16 residues. J was trimmed by 5 bases and V by 5 bases; bases with no gene match: 8. The V gene's germline CDR1 is SGHVS and CDR2 FQNEAQ. CDR3 DNA sequence: TGTGCCAGCAGCGTTACTAGCGGGAGGGCCGGGGAGACCCAGTACTTC. It specifies CASSVTSGRAGETQYF.

This clonotype has more than one count but fewer than ten. This chain connects TRBV19 to TRBJ2-5; D remains unclear. The V and J ends lost 4 bases and 12 bases respectively, with 15 bases between them. This CDR3 has 12 amino acids. Germline CDR1 and CDR2: LNHDA and SQIVND (reference sequence). The CDR3, as DNA: TGTGCCAGTAGTAGTGTTTTGGGTCAAAAGTACTTC. The encoded protein is CASSSVLGQKYF.

This clonotype was seen only a few times. Germline is not matched at one junction end, which may reflect a read error. The chain recombines TRBV14 with TRBJ2-7; TRBD2 matches 13 bases. The CDR3 runs to 15 residues. CDR1 is SGHDN and CDR2 is FVKESK in the germline V gene. The CDR3 is CASSRGLAGIYVQYF. The CDR3 bases are TGTGCCAGCAGCCGGGGACTAGCGGGAATATACGTGCAGTACTTC.

This clonotype was observed a handful of times. V and J are TRBV7-9 and TRBJ1-6; possibly TRBD1 for D (5 bases). This CDR3 spans 17 amino acids. CDR1 SEHNR and CDR2 FQNEAQ come from the germline V gene (reference sequence). Between the trimmed V and J ends, which lost 4 bases and 0 bases, there was a span of 13 bases. In DNA form, the CDR3 reads TGTGCCAGCAGCTCCCCGGGACGGAGCTCCTATAATTCACCCCTCCACTTT. It codes for CASSSPGRSSYNSPLHF.

This clonotype showed up just a few times. The chain joins TRBV7-2 to TRBJ2-5; 11 bases fit TRBD2. CDR1 and CDR2 from the germline V gene are SGHTA and FQGNSA. V was pared by 5 bases and J by 7 bases, with 15 bases of the junction left unmatched. The CDR3 spans 17 residues. The CDR3 DNA is TGTGCCAGCAGCCTCCAAACTAGCGGGAGCGGGGGCATGACCCAGTACTTC. Protein sequence: CASSLQTSGSGGMTQYF.

The chain recombines TRBV20-1 with TRBJ2-5; D is uncertain. The CDR3 length is 13 residues. The germline V gene has CDR1 DFQATT and CDR2 SNEGSKA (reference sequence). Trimming removed 1 base from V and 3 bases from J, with 9 bases in between. CDR3 amino acids: CSARVWREETQYF. CDR3 sequence (DNA): TGCAGTGCTAGAGTTTGGAGAGAAGAGACCCAGTACTTC.

The V gene is TRBV9, the J gene TRBJ2-3; the D is unclear. V was clipped by 0 bases and J by 2 bases, with 10 bases between them. This CDR3 is 15 amino acids long. The germline V gene encodes CDR1 SGDLS and CDR2 YYNGEE. The CDR3 is CASSVEPTVTDTQYF. CDR3 DNA sequence: TGTGCCAGCAGCGTAGAACCCACAGTCACAGATACGCAGTATTTT.